One T cell receptor beta chain is described in this entry. What it binds is not known. The unsorted libraries had their origin in 2 million PBMCs stored at -80 C. The sample originates from a study of neurological immune-mediated disorders. Study results and limitations: No sharing of CDR3 amino acid sequences was observed among expanded clones across subjects, suggesting private repertoires in all groups.

Every sequencing run gave over 200 million TCR-beta sequences, taken from 15-18 subjects. TCRdb reanalysed the 5' RACE reads using MiXCR and keeps one entry per CDR3 protein. The sample consists of some 47,000 distinct CDR3 sequences, around a sixth of them appearing once. Germline V CDR1 and CDR2: LGHDT, YNNKEL (reference sequence). There are 13 residues in the CDR3. Trimming cost V 1 base and J 7 bases; bases outside gene matches: 2. This sequence was found in a man in his sixties in good health. The sequenced material came from PBMCs. V usage is TRBV3-1 and J usage is TRBJ1-2, with 8 bases matching TRBD1. The CDR3 here is CASSQGTGGGYTF. As DNA, the CDR3 is TGTGCCAGCAGCCAAGGAACAGGGGGTGGCTACACCTTC.